The 22 T cell receptor beta chains below all came from one sample that was sequenced in a study of shared clonotypes between healthy human individuals. The data were produced by immunoSEQ multiplex PCR, yet TCRdb's version contains in-frame clones alone and is incomplete. Altogether some 2,400,000 clones are present, approximately 95% being singletons, with the ten largest covering roughly 0.13%. The material sequenced was naive CD4+ T cells sorted from blood. Documented subset: CD45RA+ positively selected. The receptors here all came from a young man in good health.

The CDR3: CASSLDRERGATISSYEQYF. The DNA for the CDR3 is TGTGCCAGCAGCTTAGATCGAGAGCGGGGGGCCACTATTAGCTCCTACGAGCAGTACTTC. The chain recombines TRBV11-2 with TRBJ2-7; 9 nucleotides line up with TRBD2. The CDR3 loop spans 20 amino acids. In germline, CDR1 is SGHAT, CDR2 FQNNGV. J gave up 0 bases and V 0 bases, and 15 bases lay outside the gene matches.

This clone was seen once. The chain carries TRBV18 and TRBJ2-1; no definite D call. CDR1 is KGHSH and CDR2 is LQKENI in the germline V gene. This CDR3 is built from 13 residues. Trimming cost V 3 bases and J 7 bases, with 10 bases left between them. The CDR3 protein is CASSPLLVNEQFF. CDR3 DNA: TGTGCCAGCTCACCGCTGTTGGTAAATGAGCAGTTCTTC.

The chain carries TRBV2 and TRBJ1-4; D is possibly TRBD1 (6 bases). The V gene's germline CDR1 is SNHLY and CDR2 FYNNEI. The CDR3 sequence is 14 residues long. V was clipped by 7 bases and J by 8 bases, with 17 bases between them. CDR3 DNA: TGTGCCAGCACTGGGGACACTTCAAGGGAAAAACTGTTTTTT. This encodes CASTGDTSREKLFF.

V usage is TRBV2 and J usage is TRBJ2-4, with 14 bases fitting TRBD2. Per the germline V gene, CDR1 is SNHLY and CDR2 is FYNNEI. The trim removed 6 bases at V and 8 bases at J, leaving 9 bases unmatched. This CDR3 has 16 residues. In nucleotides, the CDR3 is TGTGCCAGCAGGCTGGGGACTAGCGGGAGTTGGGACATTCAGTACTTC. Amino acids: CASRLGTSGSWDIQYF.

A note on this clone: The sample carries other DNA sequences with the same CDR3. The chain uses TRBV9 and TRBJ2-2; the D is unclear. Trimming took off 0 bases at V and 2 bases at J, with 5 bases between the two ends. Germline V gives CDR1 SGDLS, CDR2 YYNGEE. This CDR3 has 14 amino acids. The CDR3 coding sequence is TGTGCCAGCAGCGTAGTGGTTAACACCGGGGAGCTGTTTTTT. It translates to CASSVVVNTGELFF.

V and J are TRBV7-8 and TRBJ1-1; D perhaps matches TRBD1 (5 bases). V lost 2 bases, J lost 3 bases, and 7 bases lay in between. The CDR3 contains 13 residues. The germline gives CDR1 SGHVS, CDR2 FQNEAQ. The CDR3 DNA reads as TGTGCCAGCAGCTTAAGGGACGACACTGAAGCTTTCTTT. Residues: CASSLRDDTEAFF. Complete variable domain (other parts from reference TRBV7-8 and TRBJ1-1): GAGVSQSPRYKVAKRGQDVALRCDPISGHVSLFWYQQALGQGPEFLTYFQNEAQLDKSGLPSDRFFAERPEGSVSTLKIQRTQQEDSAVYLCASSLRDDTEAFFGQGTRLTVV.

The rearrangement links TRBV6-5 to TRBJ1-2, with D unclear. The germline V gene encodes CDR1 MNHEY and CDR2 SVGAGI. V was cut by 2 bases and J by 4 bases, with 14 bases left in between. This CDR3 spans 15 amino acids. The CDR3 sequence: CASSYAGDPIYGYTF. CDR3 nucleotide sequence: TGTGCCAGCAGTTACGCCGGGGATCCTATCTATGGCTACACCTTC.

This clone was picked up one time. This CDR3 reads CAGRTSGSPYNEQFF. As DNA, the CDR3 is TGTGCCGGCCGGACTAGCGGGAGTCCCTACAATGAGCAGTTCTTC. This chain connects TRBV2 to TRBJ2-1; 13 bases are a match to TRBD2. The ends lost 11 bases at V and 2 bases at J; junction bases unmatched: 6. The CDR3 loop spans 15 amino acids. Germline lookup yields CDR1 SNHLY and CDR2 FYNNEI.

This chain connects TRBV10-2 to TRBJ1-4, with 9 bases matching TRBD1. With 7 bases clipped from V and 7 bases from J, the junction kept 10 bases outside the gene matches. The CDR3 runs 15 residues. Germline V CDR1 and CDR2: WSHSY, SAAADI. CDR3 loop: CASKSPGTGIEKLFF. Here the CDR3 DNA reads TGCGCCAGCAAATCTCCCGGGACAGGGATTGAAAAACTGTTTTTT.

V is TRBV6-1 and J is TRBJ2-1; D might be TRBD1 (6 bases). Germline-derived CDR1 and CDR2 are MNHNS and SASEGT. V was trimmed by 7 bases and J by 5 bases, leaving 18 bases between them. The CDR3 is 15 amino acids. As DNA, the CDR3 is TGTGCCAGCAAGACACCAGGGGATTGGGACAATGAGCAGTTCTTC. This gives the protein CASKTPGDWDNEQFF.

The J gene is TRBJ2-7, the V gene TRBV5-1; 8 bases fit TRBD2. V lost 4 bases and J lost 1; bases outside the gene matches: 10. This CDR3 has 16 amino acids. Per germline, CDR1 SGHRS and CDR2 YFSETQ. The CDR3 is CASSPETSVLSYEQYF. As DNA, the CDR3 is TGCGCCAGCAGCCCCGAGACTAGCGTCCTATCCTACGAGCAGTACTTC. Full variable domain (rest looked up from reference TRBV5-1 and TRBJ2-7): KAGVTQTPRYLIKTRGQQVTLSCSPISGHRSVSWYQQTPGQGLQFLFEYFSETQRNKGNFPGRFSGRQFSNSRSEMNVSTLELGDSALYLCASSPETSVLSYEQYFGPGTRLTVT.

V is TRBV19 and J is TRBJ2-3; D gene uncertain. CDR1 and CDR2 (germline): LNHDA, SQIVND (reference sequence). V was clipped by 9 bases and J by 4 bases, with 11 bases between them. The CDR3 has 12 residues. The CDR3 DNA sequence: TGTGCCAGCCGAAAGGCCGCAGATACGCAGTATTTT. Its protein is CASRKAADTQYF.

The rearrangement uses TRBV11-1 and TRBJ1-2; 7 positions match TRBD1. Losses at the gene ends were 5 bases for V and 4 bases for J; bases not matched to a gene: 7. The CDR3 has 14 residues. Per germline, CDR1 SGHAT and CDR2 FQDESV (reference sequence). The CDR3 protein is CASSRNRGLYGYTF. CDR3 sequence (DNA): TGTGCCAGCAGCCGGAACAGGGGACTCTATGGCTACACCTTC.

The CDR3 DNA is TGCAGCGTCATGGAGGGCCCCTCGGGATCACCCCTCCACTTT. Translated, it gives CSVMEGPSGSPLHF. J is TRBJ1-6 and V is TRBV29-1; unclear D gene. Trimming removed 6 bases from V and 10 bases from J, with 19 bases in between. The CDR3 length is 14 residues. In germline, CDR1 is SQVTM, CDR2 ANQGSEA.

This clone has just one count. V is TRBV13 and J is TRBJ1-3; D not certain. With 2 bases removed from V and 0 bases from J, the gap between germline ends came to 14 bases. Germline values: CDR1 PRHDT, CDR2 FYEKMQ (reference sequence). The CDR3 covers 17 residues. The DNA for the CDR3 is TGTGCCAGCAGCTTACAGCTTAACAGAAACTCTGGAAACACCATATATTTT. The encoded protein is CASSLQLNRNSGNTIYF.

This clone was counted a single time. The chain carries TRBV27 and TRBJ1-5; perhaps TRBD1 as D (6 bases). The V gene lost 4 bases and the J gene lost 9 bases, with 16 bases spanning the gap. Germline V gene lookup returns CDR1 MNHEY and CDR2 SMNVEV (reference sequence). The CDR3 has 14 amino acids. The CDR3: CASSSRTDFRPQHF. In nucleotides, the CDR3 is TGTGCCAGCAGTTCCCGGACAGACTTTCGGCCCCAGCATTTT.

Only one count was recorded for this clone. The V gene is TRBV6-6, the J gene TRBJ1-1, with D maybe TRBD1 (5 bases). The CDR3 consists of 15 residues. Trimming pared 6 bases from V and 2 bases from J, leaving 16 bases between. The germline V gene has CDR1 MNHNY and CDR2 SVGAGI (reference sequence). The chain's CDR3 is CASRRQSAFNTEAFF. The CDR3 DNA reads TGTGCCAGCAGAAGACAGTCGGCATTTAACACTGAAGCTTTCTTT.

The chain joins TRBV14 to TRBJ2-1; 11 positions match TRBD2. Germline V gene sequence: CDR1 SGHDN, CDR2 FVKESK. V gave up 4 bases and J gave up 4 bases; unmatched junction bases: 3. The CDR3 is made up of 15 amino acids. Here the CDR3 reads CASSLAGGRYNEQFF. The CDR3 region has the DNA TGTGCCAGCAGCCTAGCGGGAGGGAGATACAATGAGCAGTTCTTC. Full variable domain (rest looked up from reference TRBV14 and TRBJ2-1): EAGVTQFPSHSVIEKGQTVTLRCDPISGHDNLYWYRRVMGKEIKFLLHFVKESKQDESGMPNNRFLAERTGGTYSTLKVQPAELEDSGVYFCASSLAGGRYNEQFFGPGTRLTVL.

The V and J genes are TRBV10-3 and TRBJ2-7; a possible D gene is TRBD2 (7 bases). The CDR3 totals 13 residues. The V and J ends lost 2 bases and 9 bases respectively, with 14 bases between them. Germline values: CDR1 ENHRY, CDR2 SYGVKD. The CDR3 bases are TGTGCCATCAGTGAGGCCGGGGGGCTATGGCAGTACTTC. This sequence encodes CAISEAGGLWQYF.

The chain combines TRBV29-1 with TRBJ2-3; D is possibly TRBD2 (5 bases). The CDR3 consists of 14 residues. Trimming shortened V by 5 bases and J by 3 bases, and 15 bases separated the two germline ends. Germline-derived CDR1 and CDR2 are SQVTM and ANQGSEA. The CDR3 bases are TGCAGCGTTCTGGGAGCCTTTGGGACAGATACGCAGTATTTT. This gives the protein CSVLGAFGTDTQYF.

The chain carries TRBV6-5 and TRBJ1-3; unclear D gene. The V end lost 7 bases, the J end lost 2 bases, and 9 bases lay between the germline ends. Germline V CDR1 and CDR2: MNHEY, SVGAGI. The CDR3 covers 13 residues. CDR3 bases: TGTGCCAGCATAACACTGGCTGGAAACACCATATATTTT. Protein product: CASITLAGNTIYF.

The chain employs TRBV6-1 and TRBJ2-1, with 14 bases aligning to TRBD2. Germline CDR1 MNHNS, CDR2 SASEGT. The CDR3 extends over 15 amino acids. The junction had 5 bases not matched to a gene; V was cut back by 6 bases and J by 7 bases. Here the CDR3 reads CASRTSGGVVNEQFF. As DNA, the CDR3 is TGTGCCAGCAGGACTAGCGGGGGGGTAGTTAATGAGCAGTTCTTC.